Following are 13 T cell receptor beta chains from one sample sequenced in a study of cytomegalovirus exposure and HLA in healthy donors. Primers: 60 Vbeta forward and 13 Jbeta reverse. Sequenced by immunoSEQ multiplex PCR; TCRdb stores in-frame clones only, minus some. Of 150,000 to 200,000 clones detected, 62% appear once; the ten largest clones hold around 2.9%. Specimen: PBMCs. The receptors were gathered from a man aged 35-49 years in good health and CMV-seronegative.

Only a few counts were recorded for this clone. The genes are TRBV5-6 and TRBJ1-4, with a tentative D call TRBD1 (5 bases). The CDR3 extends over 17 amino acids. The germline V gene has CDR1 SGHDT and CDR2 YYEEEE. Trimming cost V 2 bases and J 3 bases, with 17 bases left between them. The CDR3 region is CASSFRGAPGANEKLFF. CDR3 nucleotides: TGTGCCAGCAGCTTCAGAGGGGCCCCGGGGGCTAATGAAAAACTGTTTTTT.

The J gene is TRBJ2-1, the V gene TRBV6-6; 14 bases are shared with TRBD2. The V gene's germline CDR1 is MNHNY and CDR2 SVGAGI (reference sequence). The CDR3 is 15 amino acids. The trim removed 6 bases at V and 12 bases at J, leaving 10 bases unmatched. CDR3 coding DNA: TGTGCCAGCAGCTCGGGACTAGCGGGGGAAGGGGGGCAGTTCTTC. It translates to CASSSGLAGEGGQFF.

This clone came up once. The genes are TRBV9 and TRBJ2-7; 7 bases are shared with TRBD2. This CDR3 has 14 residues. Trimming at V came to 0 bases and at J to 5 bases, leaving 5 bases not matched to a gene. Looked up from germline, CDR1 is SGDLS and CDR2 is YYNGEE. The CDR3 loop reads CASSVELARDEQYF. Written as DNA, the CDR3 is TGTGCCAGCAGCGTAGAACTAGCGCGGGACGAGCAGTACTTC. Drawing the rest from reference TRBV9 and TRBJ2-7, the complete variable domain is DSGVTQTPKHLITATGQRVTLRCSPRSGDLSVYWYQQSLDQGLQFLIQYYNGEERAKGNILERFSAQQFPDLHSELNLSSLELGDSALYFCASSVELARDEQYFGPGTRLTVT.

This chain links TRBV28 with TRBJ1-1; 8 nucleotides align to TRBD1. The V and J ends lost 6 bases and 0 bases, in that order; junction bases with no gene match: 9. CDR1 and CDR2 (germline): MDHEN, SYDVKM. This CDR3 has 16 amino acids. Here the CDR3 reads CASRKDRAEMNTEAFF. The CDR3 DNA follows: TGTGCCAGCAGAAAGGACAGGGCAGAGATGAACACTGAAGCTTTCTTT. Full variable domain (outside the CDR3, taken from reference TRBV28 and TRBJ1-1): DVKVTQSSRYLVKRTGEKVFLECVQDMDHENMFWYRQDPGLGLRLIYFSYDVKMKEKGDIPEGYSVSREKKERFSLILESASTNQTSMYLCASRKDRAEMNTEAFFGQGTRLTVV.

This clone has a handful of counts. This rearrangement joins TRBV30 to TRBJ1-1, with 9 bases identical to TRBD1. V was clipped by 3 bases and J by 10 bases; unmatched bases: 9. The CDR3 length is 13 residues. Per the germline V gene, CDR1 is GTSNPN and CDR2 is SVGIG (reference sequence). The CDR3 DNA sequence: TGTGCCTGGAGCGCGGGGGGACAGGGCAGAGCTTTCTTT. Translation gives CAWSAGGQGRAFF.

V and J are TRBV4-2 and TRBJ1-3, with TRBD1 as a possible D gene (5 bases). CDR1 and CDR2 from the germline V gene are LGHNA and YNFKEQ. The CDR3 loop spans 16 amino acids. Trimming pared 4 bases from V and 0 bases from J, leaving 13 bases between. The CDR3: CASSPLAGSSGNTIYF. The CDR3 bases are TGTGCCAGCAGCCCACTGGCAGGGTCCTCTGGAAACACCATATATTTT.

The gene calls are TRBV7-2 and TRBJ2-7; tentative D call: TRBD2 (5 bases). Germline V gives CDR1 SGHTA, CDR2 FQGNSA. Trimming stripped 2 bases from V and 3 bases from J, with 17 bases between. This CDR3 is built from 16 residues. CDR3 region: CASSLREGLAVYEQYF. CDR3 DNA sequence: TGTGCCAGCAGCTTAAGGGAAGGCCTAGCAGTCTACGAGCAGTACTTC.

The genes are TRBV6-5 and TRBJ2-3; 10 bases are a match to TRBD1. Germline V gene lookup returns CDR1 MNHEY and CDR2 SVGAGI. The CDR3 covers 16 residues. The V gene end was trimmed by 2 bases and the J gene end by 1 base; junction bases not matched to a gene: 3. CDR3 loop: CASSYKGTGGTDTQYF. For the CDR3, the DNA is TGTGCCAGCAGTTACAAGGGGACAGGGGGCACAGATACGCAGTATTTT.

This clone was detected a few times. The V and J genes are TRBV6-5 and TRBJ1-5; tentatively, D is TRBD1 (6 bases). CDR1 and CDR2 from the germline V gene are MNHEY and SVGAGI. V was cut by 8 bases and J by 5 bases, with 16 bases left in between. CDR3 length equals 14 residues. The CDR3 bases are TGTGCCAGCTCCCGGGGGGCAGGAGATCAGCCCCAGCATTTT. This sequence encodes CASSRGAGDQPQHF.

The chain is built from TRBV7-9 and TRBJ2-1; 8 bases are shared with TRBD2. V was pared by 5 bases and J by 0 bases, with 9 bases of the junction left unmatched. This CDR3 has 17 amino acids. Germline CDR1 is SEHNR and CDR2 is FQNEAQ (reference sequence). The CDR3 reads CASSTTRGGPSYNEQFF. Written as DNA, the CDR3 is TGTGCCAGCAGCACCACCCGCGGGGGGCCCTCCTACAATGAGCAGTTCTTC.

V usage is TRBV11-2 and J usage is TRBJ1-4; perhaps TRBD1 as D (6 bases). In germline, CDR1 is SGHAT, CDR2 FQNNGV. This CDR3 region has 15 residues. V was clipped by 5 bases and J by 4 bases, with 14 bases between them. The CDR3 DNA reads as TGTGCCAGCAGCCCAGGACAGTCCGATAATGAAAAACTGTTTTTT. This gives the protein CASSPGQSDNEKLFF.

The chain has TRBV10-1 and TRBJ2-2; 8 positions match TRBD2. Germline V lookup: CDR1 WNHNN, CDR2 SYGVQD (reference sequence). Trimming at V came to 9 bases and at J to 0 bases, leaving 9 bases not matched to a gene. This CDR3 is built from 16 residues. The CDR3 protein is CASRGGRNPNTGELFF. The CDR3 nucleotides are TGCGCCAGTCGGGGGGGGCGAAACCCGAACACCGGGGAGCTGTTTTTT.

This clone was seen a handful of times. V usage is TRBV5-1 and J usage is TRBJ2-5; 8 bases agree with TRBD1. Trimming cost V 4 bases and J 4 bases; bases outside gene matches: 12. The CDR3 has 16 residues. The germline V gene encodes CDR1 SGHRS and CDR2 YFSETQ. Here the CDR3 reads CASSGGQGILRETQYF. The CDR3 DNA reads TGCGCCAGCAGCGGTGGACAGGGAATCCTGAGAGAGACCCAGTACTTC.